Listed below are T cell receptor beta chains from one sample, sequenced in a study of response to subunit inactivated influenza vaccine. TCRdb fed the RT-PCR reads into MiXCR, producing one record per CDR3 protein. The sample has more than 700,000 distinct CDR3 sequences, 21% seen once. The source material was PBMCs from blood, sampled roughly 5 days after vaccination. The receptors shown here come from a man in his forties or fifties who received an inactivated influenza vaccine. Each CDR3 is given with its conserved first and last residue.

>TRBV2
CASRGTGAGTEAFF
>TRBV7-4
CGGLTESYEQYF
>TRBV4-2
CASSQDFDIIETQYF
>TRBV28
CASSPPRVGGNTIYF
>TRBV5-1
CASSGSSLFGANVLTF
>TRBV5-1
CASSVGTRRTDTQYF
>TRBV11-2
CASSSGLVNEQFF
>TRBV7-9
CASSPGQGWNNEQFF
>TRBV3-1
CASSPTASGYGYTF
>TRBV5-1
CASSADRITDTQYF
>TRBV6-2/TRBV6-3
CASRLLAGSDTQYF
>TRBV7-9
CASSSGGEQTNEKLFF
>TRBV5-6
CASSPWSAGPGSYNEQFF
>TRBV7-2
CASSLITGTSGRRAF
>TRBV29-1
CSVEWQANYGYTF
>TRBV28
CASSLSPGWDEQFF
>TRBV5-1
CASSFSGRGQETQYF
>TRBV4-2
CASSQEGVNEQFF
>TRBV21-1
CASSNPPQSRADEQYF
>TRBV3-1
CASSQDRIAQETQYF
>TRBV3-1
CASSYDVSTQYF
>TRBV28
CASSQSGLAGDNEQFF
>TRBV20-1
CSASRLSSYNEQFF
>TRBV15
CATSRDPQGTGELFF
>TRBV7-2
CASSRRSRPDTQYF
>TRBV27
CASHALAGVKDTQYF
>TRBV29-1
CSVFYGGNTGELFF
>TRBV5-1
CASSLDTGPGELFF
>TRBV30
CAWSVQTRKLFF
>TRBV12-3/TRBV12-4
CASSLGRINQPQHF
>TRBV20-1
CSARSGTGSSGANVLTF
>TRBV5-1
CASSIGLAGIESTDTQYF
>TRBV7-9
CASSHRDGAYEQYF